This T cell receptor (beta chain) was recovered during a study of OX40 agonist ivuxolimab in advanced cancers. Study information: Intravenous ivuxolimab was administered to patients every 2 weeks at 0.01 to 10 mg/kg.

The study, taken as a whole, reports: At 0.1 to 3.0 mg/kg, CD4+ and CD8+ blood T cells expanded clonally by week 6.

Autoimmune disease history or systemic immunosuppression led to patient exclusion. This CDR3 region has 15 residues. V was clipped by 1 base and J by 3 bases, with 13 bases between them. Germline CDR1 and CDR2: SGHDT and YYEEEE. Using immunoSEQ multiplex PCR, the repertoire was profiled, and TCRdb retains in-frame clones only, with some absent. The sample consists of around 78,000 clones, 87% of them appearing once. Note on this clone: What it binds is not known.

This chain connects TRBV5-6 to TRBJ2-5, with D perhaps matching TRBD2 (5 bases). The sequenced sample was CD4+ or CD8+ T cells sorted from blood, obtained in a trial of the OX40 agonist ivuxolimab. The receptor comes from an adult with an advanced solid tumor such as melanoma, head and neck, liver or kidney cancer. CDR3 in amino acids: CASSLSPGWEETQYF. The CDR3 DNA reads TGTGCCAGCAGCTTGTCTCCGGGGTGGGAAGAGACCCAGTACTTC.